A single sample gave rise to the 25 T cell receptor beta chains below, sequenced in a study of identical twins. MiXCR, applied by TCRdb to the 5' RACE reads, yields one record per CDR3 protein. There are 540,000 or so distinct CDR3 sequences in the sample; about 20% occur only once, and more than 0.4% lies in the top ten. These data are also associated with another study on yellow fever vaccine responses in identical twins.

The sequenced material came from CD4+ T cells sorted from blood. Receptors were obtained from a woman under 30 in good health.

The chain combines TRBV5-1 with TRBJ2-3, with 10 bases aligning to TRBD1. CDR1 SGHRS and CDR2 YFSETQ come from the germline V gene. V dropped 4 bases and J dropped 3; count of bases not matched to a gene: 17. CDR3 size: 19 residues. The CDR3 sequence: CASSRGQGDMFTRTDTQYF. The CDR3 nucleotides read TGCGCCAGCAGCCGCGGACAGGGGGATATGTTCACACGAACAGATACGCAGTATTTT. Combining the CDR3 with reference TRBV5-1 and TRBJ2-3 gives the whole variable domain KAGVTQTPRYLIKTRGQQVTLSCSPISGHRSVSWYQQTPGQGLQFLFEYFSETQRNKGNFPGRFSGRQFSNSRSEMNVSTLELGDSALYLCASSRGQGDMFTRTDTQYFGPGTRLTVL.

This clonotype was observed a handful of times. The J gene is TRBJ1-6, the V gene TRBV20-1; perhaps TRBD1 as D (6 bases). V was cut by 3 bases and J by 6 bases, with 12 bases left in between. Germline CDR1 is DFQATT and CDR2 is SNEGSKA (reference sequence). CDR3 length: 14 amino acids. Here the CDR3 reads CSARTARGNSPLHF. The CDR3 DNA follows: TGCAGTGCTAGGACGGCCAGGGGTAATTCACCCCTCCACTTT.

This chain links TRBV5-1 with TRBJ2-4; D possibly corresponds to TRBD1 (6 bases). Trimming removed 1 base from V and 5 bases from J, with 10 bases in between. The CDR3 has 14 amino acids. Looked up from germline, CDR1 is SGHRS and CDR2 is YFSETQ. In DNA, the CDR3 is TGCGCCAGCAGCTTGAGGACAGCTGAAAACATTCAGTACTTC. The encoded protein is CASSLRTAENIQYF.

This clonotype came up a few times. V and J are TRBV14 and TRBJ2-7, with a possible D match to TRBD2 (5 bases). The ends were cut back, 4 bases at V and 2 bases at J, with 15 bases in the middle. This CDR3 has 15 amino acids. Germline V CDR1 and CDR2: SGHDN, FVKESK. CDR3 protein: CASSPWGAETYEQYF. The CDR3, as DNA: TGTGCCAGCAGCCCTTGGGGAGCGGAGACCTACGAGCAGTACTTC. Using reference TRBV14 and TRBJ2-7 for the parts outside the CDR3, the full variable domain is EAGVTQFPSHSVIEKGQTVTLRCDPISGHDNLYWYRRVMGKEIKFLLHFVKESKQDESGMPNNRFLAERTGGTYSTLKVQPAELEDSGVYFCASSPWGAETYEQYFGPGTRLTVT.

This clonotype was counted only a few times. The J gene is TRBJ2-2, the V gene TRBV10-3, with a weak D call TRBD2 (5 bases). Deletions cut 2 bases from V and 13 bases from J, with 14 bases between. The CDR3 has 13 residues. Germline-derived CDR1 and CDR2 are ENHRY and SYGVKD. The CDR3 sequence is CAISETNPEGLFF. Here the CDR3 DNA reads TGTGCCATCAGTGAGACTAATCCCGAGGGGCTGTTTTTT.

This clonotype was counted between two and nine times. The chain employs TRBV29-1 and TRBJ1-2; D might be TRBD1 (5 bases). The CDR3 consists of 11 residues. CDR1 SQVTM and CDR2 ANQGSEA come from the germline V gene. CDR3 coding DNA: TGCAGGGCCGGGCAGGGTCCACCCTACACCTTC. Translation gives CRAGQGPPYTF.

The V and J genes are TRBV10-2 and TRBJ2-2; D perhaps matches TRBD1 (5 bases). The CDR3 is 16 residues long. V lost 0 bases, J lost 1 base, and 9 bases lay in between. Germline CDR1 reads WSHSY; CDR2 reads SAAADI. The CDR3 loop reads CASSESVTGNTGELFF. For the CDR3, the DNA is TGCGCCAGCAGTGAGTCGGTCACAGGGAACACCGGGGAGCTGTTTTTT.

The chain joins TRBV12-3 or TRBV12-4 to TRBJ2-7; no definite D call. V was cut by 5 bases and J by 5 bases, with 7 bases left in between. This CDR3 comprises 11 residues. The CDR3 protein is CASSLNHEQYF. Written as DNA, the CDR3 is TGTGCCAGCAGTCTAAACCACGAGCAGTACTTC.

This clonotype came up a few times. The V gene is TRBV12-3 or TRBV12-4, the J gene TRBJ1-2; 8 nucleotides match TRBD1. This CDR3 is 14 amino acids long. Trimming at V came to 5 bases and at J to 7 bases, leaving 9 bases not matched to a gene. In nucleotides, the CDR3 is TGTGCCAGCAGTACGGACAGGGTAGTCGGTGGCTACACCTTC. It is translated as CASSTDRVVGGYTF.

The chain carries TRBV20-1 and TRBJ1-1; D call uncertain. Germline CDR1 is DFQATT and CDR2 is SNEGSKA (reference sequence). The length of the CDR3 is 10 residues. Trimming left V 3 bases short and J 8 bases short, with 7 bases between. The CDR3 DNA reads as TGCAGTGCTAGGCGGCTAGAAGCTTTCTTT. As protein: CSARRLEAFF.

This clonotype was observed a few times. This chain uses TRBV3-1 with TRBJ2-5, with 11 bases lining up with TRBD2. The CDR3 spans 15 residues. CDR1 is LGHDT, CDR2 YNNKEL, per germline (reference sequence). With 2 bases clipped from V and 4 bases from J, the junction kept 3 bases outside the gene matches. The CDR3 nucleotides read TGTGCCAGCAGCCAAACTAGCGGGAGAGTAGAGACCCAGTACTTC. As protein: CASSQTSGRVETQYF.

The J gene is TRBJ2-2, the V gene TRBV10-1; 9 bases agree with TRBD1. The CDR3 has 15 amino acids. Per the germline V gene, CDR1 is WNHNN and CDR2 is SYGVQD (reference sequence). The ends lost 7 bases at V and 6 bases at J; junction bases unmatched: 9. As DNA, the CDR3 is TGCGCCAGCAAAAAGGACAGGGGACGCGCCGGGGAGCTGTTTTTT. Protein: CASKKDRGRAGELFF.

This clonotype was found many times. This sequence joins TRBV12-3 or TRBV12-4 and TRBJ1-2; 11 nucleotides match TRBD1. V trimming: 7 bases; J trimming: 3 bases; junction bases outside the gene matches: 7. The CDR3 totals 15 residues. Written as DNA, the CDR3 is TGTGCCAGCAACTCCGGGACAGGGGGTCACTATGGCTACACCTTC. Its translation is CASNSGTGGHYGYTF.

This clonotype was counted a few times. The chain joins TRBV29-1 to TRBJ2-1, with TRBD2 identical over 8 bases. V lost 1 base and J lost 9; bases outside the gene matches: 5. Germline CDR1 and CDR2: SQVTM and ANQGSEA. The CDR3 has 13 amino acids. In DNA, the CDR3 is TGCAGCGTTGAAGGACTAGCGAGAACTGAGCAGTTCTTC. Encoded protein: CSVEGLARTEQFF.

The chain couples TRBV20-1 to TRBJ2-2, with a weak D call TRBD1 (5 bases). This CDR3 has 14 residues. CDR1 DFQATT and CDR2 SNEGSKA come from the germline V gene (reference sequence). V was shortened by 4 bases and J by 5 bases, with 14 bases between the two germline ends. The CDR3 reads CSATDMLKTGELFF. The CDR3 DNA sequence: TGCAGTGCTACGGACATGTTGAAGACCGGGGAGCTGTTTTTT.

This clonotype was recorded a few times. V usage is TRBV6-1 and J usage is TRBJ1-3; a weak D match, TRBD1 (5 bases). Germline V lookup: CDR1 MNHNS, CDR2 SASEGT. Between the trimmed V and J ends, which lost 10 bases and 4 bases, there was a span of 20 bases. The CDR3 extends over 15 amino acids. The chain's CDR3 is CATSRAEDSGNTIYF. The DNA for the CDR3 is TGTGCCACCTCCAGGGCCGAAGATTCAGGAAACACCATATATTTT.

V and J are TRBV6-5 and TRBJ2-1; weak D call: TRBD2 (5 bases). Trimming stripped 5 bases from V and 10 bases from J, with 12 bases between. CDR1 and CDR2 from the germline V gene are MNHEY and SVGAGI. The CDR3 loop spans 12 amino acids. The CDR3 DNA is TGTGCCAGCAGTACCCCGGGGTGGGAGCAGTTCTTC. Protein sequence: CASSTPGWEQFF.

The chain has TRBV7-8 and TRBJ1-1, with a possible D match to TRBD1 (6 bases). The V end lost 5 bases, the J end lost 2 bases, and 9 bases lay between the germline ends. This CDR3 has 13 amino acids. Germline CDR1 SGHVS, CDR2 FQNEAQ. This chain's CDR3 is CASSAGVNTEAFF. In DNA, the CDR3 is TGTGCCAGCAGCGCAGGGGTAAACACTGAAGCTTTCTTT. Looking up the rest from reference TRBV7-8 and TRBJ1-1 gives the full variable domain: GAGVSQSPRYKVAKRGQDVALRCDPISGHVSLFWYQQALGQGPEFLTYFQNEAQLDKSGLPSDRFFAERPEGSVSTLKIQRTQQEDSAVYLCASSAGVNTEAFFGQGTRLTVV.

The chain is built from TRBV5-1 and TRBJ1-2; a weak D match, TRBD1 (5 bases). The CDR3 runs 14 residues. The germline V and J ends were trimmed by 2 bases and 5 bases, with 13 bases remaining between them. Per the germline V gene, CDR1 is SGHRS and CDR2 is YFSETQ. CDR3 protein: CASSFGAPGYGYTF. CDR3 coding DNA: TGCGCCAGCAGCTTCGGGGCCCCTGGGTATGGCTACACCTTC.

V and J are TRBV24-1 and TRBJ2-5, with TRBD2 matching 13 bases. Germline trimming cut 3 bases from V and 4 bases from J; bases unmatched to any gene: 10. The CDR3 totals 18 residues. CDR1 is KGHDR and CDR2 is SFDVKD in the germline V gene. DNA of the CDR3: TGTGCCACCAGTGATCCGGGACTAGCGGGGACAACAGGAGAGACCCAGTACTTC. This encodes CATSDPGLAGTTGETQYF.

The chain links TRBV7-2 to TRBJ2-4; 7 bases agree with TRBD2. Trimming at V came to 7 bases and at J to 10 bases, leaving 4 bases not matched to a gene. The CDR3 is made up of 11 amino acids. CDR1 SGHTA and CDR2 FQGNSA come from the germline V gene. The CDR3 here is CASIAGDIQYF. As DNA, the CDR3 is TGTGCCAGCATCGCGGGGGATATTCAGTACTTC.

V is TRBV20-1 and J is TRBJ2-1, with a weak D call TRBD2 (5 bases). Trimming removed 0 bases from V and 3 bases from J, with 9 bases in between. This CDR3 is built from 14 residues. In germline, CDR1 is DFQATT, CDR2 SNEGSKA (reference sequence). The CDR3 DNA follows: TGCAGTGCTAGAGATCCGGGATACTACAATGAGCAGTTCTTC. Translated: CSARDPGYYNEQFF.

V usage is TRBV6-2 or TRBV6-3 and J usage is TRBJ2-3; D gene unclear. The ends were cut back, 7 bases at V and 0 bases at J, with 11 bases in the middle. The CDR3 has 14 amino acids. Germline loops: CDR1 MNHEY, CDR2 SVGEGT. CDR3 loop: CASTRDWSTDTQYF. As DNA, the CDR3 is TGTGCCAGCACCCGCGACTGGAGCACAGATACGCAGTATTTT.

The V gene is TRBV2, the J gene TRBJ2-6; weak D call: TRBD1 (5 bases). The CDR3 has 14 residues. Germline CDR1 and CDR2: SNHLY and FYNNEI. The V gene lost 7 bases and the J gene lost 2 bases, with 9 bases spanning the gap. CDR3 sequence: CASMGRTGANVLTF. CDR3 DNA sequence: TGTGCCAGCATGGGGCGAACTGGGGCCAACGTCCTGACTTTC.

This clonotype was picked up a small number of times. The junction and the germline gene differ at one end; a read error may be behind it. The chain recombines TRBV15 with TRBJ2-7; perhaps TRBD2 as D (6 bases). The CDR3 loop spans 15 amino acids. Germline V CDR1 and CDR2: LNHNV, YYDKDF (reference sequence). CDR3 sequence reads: CATSRSPTSSSEQYF. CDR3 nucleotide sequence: TGTGCCACCAGCAGATCCCCGACTAGTTCCTCCGAGCAGTACTTC.